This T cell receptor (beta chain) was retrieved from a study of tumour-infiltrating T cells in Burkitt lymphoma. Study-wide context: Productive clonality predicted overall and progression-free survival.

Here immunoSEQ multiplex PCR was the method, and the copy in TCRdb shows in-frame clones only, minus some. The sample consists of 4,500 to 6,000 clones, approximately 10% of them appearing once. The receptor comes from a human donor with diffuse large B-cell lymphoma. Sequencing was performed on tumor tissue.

CDR3 region: CASSRGQGQETQYF. The CDR3 bases are TGTGCCAGCAGCCGCGGACAGGGCCAAGAGACCCAGTACTTC. V and J are TRBV5-5 and TRBJ2-5; TRBD1 aligns across 8 bases. The germline gives CDR1 SGHKS, CDR2 YYEKEE (reference sequence). Trimming at V came to 4 bases and at J to 1 base, leaving 3 bases not matched to a gene. The CDR3 extends over 14 amino acids.